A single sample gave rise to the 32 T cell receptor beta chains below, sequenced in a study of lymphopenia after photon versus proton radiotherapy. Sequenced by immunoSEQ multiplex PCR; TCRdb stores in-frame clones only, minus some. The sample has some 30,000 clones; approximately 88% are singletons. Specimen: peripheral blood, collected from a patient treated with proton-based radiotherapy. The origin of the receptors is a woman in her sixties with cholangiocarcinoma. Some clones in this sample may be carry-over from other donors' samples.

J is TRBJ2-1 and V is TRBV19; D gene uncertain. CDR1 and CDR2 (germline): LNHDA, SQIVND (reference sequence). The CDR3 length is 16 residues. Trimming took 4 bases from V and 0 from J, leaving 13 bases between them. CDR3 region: CASSKGKRSSYNEQFF. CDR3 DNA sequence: TGTGCCAGTAGTAAAGGAAAGCGAAGCTCCTACAATGAGCAGTTCTTC.

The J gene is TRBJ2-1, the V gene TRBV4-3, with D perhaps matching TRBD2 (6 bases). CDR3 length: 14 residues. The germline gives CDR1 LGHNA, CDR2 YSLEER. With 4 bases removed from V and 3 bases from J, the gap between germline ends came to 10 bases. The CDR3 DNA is TGCGCCAGCAGCCTCGGGAGCGTCTACAATGAGCAGTTCTTC. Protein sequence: CASSLGSVYNEQFF.

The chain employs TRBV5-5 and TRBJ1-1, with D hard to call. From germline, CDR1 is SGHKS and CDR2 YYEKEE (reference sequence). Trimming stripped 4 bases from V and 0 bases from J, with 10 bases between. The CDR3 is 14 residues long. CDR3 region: CASSGGPLNTEAFF. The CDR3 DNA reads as TGTGCCAGCAGCGGAGGACCTTTGAACACTGAAGCTTTCTTT.

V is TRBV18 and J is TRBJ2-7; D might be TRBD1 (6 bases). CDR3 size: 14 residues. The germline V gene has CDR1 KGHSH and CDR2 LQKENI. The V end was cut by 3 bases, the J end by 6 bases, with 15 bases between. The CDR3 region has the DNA TGTGCCAGCTCACCTCAGGCAGGGGCGGGCGAGCAGTACTTC. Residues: CASSPQAGAGEQYF.

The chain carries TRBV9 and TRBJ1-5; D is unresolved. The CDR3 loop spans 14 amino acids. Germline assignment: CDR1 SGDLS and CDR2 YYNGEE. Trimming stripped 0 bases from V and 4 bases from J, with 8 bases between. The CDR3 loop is CASSVGGGNQPQHF. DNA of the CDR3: TGTGCCAGCAGCGTAGGTGGTGGGAATCAGCCCCAGCATTTT. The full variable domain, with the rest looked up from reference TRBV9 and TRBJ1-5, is DSGVTQTPKHLITATGQRVTLRCSPRSGDLSVYWYQQSLDQGLQFLIQYYNGEERAKGNILERFSAQQFPDLHSELNLSSLELGDSALYFCASSVGGGNQPQHFGDGTRLSIL.

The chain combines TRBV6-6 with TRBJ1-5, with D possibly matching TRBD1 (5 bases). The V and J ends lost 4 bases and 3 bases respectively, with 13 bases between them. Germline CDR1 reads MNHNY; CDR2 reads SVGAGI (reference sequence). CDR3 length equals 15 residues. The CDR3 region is CASSFRDADNQPQHF. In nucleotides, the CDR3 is TGTGCCAGCAGTTTCCGGGACGCCGACAATCAGCCCCAGCATTTT.

The DNA for the CDR3 is TGTGCCAGCCAAACAATGACAGGGGCGGGGACAGATACGCAGTATTTT. Its protein product is CASQTMTGAGTDTQYF. The chain uses TRBV5-4 and TRBJ2-3; 8 positions match TRBD1. CDR3 length equals 16 residues. Unmatched junction bases numbered 13, after V lost 7 bases and J lost 3 bases. In germline, CDR1 is SGHNT, CDR2 YYREEE (reference sequence). Together with reference TRBV5-4 and TRBJ2-3, the CDR3 gives the full variable domain: ETGVTQSPTHLIKTRGQQVTLRCSSQSGHNTVSWYQQALGQGPQFIFQYYREEENGRGNFPPRFSGLQFPNYSSELNVNALELDDSALYLCASQTMTGAGTDTQYFGPGTRLTVL.

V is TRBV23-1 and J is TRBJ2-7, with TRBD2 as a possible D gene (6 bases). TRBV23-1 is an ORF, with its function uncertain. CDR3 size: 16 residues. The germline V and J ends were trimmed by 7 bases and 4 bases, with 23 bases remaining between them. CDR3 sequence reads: CASTKPPPCGEYEQYF. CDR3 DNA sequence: TGCGCCAGCACCAAGCCCCCACCTTGCGGGGAGTACGAGCAGTACTTC.

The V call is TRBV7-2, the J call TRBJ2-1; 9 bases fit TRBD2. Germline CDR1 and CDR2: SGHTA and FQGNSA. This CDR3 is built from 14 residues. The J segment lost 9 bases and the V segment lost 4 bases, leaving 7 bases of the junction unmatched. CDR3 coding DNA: TGTGCCAGCAGCTCTAGCGGGGTCGAGCCTGAGCAGTTCTTC. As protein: CASSSSGVEPEQFF.

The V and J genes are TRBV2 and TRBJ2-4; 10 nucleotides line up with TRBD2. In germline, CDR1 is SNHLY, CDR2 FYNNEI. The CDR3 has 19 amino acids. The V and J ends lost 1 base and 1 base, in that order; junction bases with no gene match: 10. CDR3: CASSEVSGGTLGAKNIQYF. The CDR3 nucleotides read TGTGCCAGCAGTGAAGTTAGCGGGGGGACTCTAGGGGCCAAAAACATTCAGTACTTC.

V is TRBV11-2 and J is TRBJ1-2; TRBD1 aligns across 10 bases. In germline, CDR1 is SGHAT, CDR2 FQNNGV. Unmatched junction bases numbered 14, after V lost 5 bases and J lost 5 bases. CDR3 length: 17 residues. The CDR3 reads CASSLTGGGDAVYGYTF. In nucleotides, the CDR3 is TGTGCCAGCAGCCTGACAGGGGGCGGAGATGCGGTGTATGGCTACACCTTC.

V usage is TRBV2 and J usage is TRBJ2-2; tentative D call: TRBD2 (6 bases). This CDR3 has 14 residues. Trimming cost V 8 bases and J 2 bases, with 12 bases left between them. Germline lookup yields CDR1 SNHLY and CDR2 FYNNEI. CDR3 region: CASCGDGNTGELFF. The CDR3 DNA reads TGTGCCAGCTGCGGGGACGGCAACACCGGGGAGCTGTTTTTT.

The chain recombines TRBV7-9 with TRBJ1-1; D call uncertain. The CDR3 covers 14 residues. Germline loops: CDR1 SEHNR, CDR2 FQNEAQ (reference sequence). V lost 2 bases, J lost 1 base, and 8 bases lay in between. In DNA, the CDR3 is TGTGCCAGCAGCTTATACAATCGGAACACTGAAGCTTTCTTT. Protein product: CASSLYNRNTEAFF.

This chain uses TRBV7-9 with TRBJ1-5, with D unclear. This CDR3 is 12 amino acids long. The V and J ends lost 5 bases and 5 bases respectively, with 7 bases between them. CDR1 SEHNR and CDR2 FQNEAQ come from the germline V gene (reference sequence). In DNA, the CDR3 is TGTGCCAGCAGCAAGGGCCATCAGCCCCAGCATTTT. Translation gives CASSKGHQPQHF.

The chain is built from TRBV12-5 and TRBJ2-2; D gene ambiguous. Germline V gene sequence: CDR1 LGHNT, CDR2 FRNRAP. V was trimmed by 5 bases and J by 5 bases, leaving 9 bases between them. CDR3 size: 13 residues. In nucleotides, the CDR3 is TGTGCTAGTGGTCACATTGGTACCGGGGAGCTGTTTTTT. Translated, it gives CASGHIGTGELFF.

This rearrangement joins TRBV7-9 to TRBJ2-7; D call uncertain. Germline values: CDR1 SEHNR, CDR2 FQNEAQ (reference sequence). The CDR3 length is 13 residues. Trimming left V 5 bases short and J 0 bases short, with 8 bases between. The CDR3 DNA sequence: TGTGCCAGCAGCCCCTTAATCTCCTACGAGCAGTACTTC. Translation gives CASSPLISYEQYF.

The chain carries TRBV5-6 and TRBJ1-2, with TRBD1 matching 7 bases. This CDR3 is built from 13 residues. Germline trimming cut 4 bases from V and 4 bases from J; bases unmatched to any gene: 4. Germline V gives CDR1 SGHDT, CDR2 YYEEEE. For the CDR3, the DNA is TGTGCCAGCAGCGCGGGACAGATCTATGGCTACACCTTC. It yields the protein CASSAGQIYGYTF.

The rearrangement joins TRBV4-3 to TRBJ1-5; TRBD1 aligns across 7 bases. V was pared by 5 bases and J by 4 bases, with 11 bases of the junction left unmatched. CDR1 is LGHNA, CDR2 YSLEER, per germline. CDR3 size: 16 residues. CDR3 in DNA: TGCGCCAGCAGCAAGGGGAGAGCAGGGGGGAATCAGCCCCAGCATTTT. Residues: CASSKGRAGGNQPQHF.

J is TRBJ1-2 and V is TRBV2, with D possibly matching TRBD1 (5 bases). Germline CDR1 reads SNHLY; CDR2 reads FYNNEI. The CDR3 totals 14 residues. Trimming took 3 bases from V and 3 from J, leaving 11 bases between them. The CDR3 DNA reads TGTGCCAGCAGTGATTGGCAGGGTGACTATGGCTACACCTTC. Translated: CASSDWQGDYGYTF.

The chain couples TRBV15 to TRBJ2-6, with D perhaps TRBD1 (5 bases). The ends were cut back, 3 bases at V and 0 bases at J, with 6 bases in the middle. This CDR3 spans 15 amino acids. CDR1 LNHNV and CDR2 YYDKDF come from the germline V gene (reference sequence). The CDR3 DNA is TGTGCCACCAGCAGCAGGGTCTCTGGGGCCAACGTCCTGACTTTC. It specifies CATSSRVSGANVLTF.

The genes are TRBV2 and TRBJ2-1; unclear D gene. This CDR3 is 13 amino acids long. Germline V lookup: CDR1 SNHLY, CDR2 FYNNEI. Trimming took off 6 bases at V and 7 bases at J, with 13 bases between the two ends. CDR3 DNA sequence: TGTGCCAGCAGCGAAAATCGATTGAATGAGCAGTTCTTC. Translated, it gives CASSENRLNEQFF. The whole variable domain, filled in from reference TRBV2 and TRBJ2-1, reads EPEVTQTPSHQVTQMGQEVILRCVPISNHLYFYWYRQILGQKVEFLVSFYNNEISEKSEIFDDQFSVERPDGSNFTLKIRSTKLEDSAMYFCASSENRLNEQFFGPGTRLTVL.

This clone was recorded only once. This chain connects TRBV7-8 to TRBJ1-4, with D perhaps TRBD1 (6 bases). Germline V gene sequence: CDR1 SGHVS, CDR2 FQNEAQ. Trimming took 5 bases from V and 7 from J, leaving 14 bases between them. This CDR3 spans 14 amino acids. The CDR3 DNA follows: TGTGCCAGCAGCCCGTCGGGACAAAGTGAAAAACTGTTTTTT. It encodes CASSPSGQSEKLFF.

The CDR3 DNA is TGTGCCAGCAGCCCCGACAGGGCAACTAATGAAAAACTGTTTTTT. Translated: CASSPDRATNEKLFF. This chain links TRBV6-5 with TRBJ1-4; TRBD1 aligns across 7 bases. The germline gives CDR1 MNHEY, CDR2 SVGAGI. This CDR3 is built from 15 residues. V trimming: 6 bases; J trimming: 0 bases; junction bases outside the gene matches: 4.

The CDR3 DNA sequence: TGCAGCGTTGGAGGGGGCGGCAATCAGCCCCAGCATTTT. The encoded protein is CSVGGGGNQPQHF. The rearrangement links TRBV29-1 to TRBJ1-5; 7 bases line up with TRBD1. After removal of 4 bases from V and 2 bases from J, the junction contained 2 bases not matched to a gene. Per germline, CDR1 SQVTM and CDR2 ANQGSEA. This CDR3 comprises 13 residues.

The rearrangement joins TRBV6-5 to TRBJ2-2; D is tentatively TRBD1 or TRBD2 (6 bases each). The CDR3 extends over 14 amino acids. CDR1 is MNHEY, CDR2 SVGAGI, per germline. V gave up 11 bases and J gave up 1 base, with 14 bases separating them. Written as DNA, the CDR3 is TGTGCCTTAAGACTAGGGGGGAACACCGGGGAGCTGTTTTTT. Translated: CALRLGGNTGELFF.

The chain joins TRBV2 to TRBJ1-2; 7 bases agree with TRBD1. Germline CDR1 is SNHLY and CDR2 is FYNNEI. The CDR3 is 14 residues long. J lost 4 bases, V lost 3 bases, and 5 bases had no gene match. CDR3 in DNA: TGTGCCAGCAGTGAGGAGGGGGCGGCCTATGGCTACACCTTC. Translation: CASSEEGAAYGYTF. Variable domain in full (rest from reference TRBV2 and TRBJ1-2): EPEVTQTPSHQVTQMGQEVILRCVPISNHLYFYWYRQILGQKVEFLVSFYNNEISEKSEIFDDQFSVERPDGSNFTLKIRSTKLEDSAMYFCASSEEGAAYGYTFGSGTRLTVV.

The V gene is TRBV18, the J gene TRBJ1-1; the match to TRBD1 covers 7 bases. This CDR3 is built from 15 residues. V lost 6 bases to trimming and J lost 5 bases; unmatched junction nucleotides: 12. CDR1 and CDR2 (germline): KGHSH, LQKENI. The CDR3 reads CASSEGAHGNTEAFF. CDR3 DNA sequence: TGTGCCAGCTCGGAGGGGGCGCATGGGAATACTGAAGCTTTCTTT.

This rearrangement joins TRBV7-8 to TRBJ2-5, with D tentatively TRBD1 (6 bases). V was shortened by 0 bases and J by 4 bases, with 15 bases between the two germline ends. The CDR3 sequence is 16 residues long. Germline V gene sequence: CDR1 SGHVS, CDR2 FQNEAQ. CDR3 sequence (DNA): TGTGCCAGCAGCTTAGCGCAGGGGAGAAGTGGAGAGACCCAGTACTTC. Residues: CASSLAQGRSGETQYF.

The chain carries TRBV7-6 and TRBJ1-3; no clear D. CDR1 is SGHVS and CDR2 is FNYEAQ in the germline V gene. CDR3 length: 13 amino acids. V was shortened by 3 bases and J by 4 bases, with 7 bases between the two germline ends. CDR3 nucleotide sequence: TGTGCCAGCAGCTTGGCTCAGGGAAACACCATATATTTT. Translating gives CASSLAQGNTIYF.

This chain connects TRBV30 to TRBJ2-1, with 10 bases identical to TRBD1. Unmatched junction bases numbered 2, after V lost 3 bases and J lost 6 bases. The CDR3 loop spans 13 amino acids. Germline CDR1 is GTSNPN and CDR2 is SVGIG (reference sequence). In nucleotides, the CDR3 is TGTGCCTGGAGGGACAGGGGGGGCAATGAGCAGTTCTTC. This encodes CAWRDRGGNEQFF.

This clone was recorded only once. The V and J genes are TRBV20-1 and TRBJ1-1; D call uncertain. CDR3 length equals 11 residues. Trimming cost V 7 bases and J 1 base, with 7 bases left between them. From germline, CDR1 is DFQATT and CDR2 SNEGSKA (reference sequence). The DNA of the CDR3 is TGCAGTGGAAAAGAGAACACTGAAGCTTTCTTT. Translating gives CSGKENTEAFF.

CDR3 DNA: TGTGCCAGCAGCGTAGCTGGGGAGGCCATCTACGAGCAGTACTTC. Its protein product is CASSVAGEAIYEQYF. This chain links TRBV9 with TRBJ2-7; maybe TRBD2 (6 bases). The CDR3 runs to 15 residues. V lost 0 bases and J lost 3, with 13 bases in between. Germline CDR1 SGDLS, CDR2 YYNGEE. Based on the CDR3 plus reference TRBV9 and TRBJ2-7, the full variable domain is DSGVTQTPKHLITATGQRVTLRCSPRSGDLSVYWYQQSLDQGLQFLIQYYNGEERAKGNILERFSAQQFPDLHSELNLSSLELGDSALYFCASSVAGEAIYEQYFGPGTRLTVT.